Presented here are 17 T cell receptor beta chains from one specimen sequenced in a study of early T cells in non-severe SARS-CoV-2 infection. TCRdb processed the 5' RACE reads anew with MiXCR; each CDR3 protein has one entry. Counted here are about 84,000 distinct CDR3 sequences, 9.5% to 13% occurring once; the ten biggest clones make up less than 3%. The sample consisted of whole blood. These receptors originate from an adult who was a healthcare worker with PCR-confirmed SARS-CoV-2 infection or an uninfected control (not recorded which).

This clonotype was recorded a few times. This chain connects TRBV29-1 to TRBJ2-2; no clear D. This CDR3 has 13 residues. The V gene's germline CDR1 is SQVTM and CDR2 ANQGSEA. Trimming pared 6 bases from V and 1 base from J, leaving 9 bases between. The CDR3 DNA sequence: TGCAGCGTCCACGGACGGAACACCGGGGAGCTGTTTTTT. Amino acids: CSVHGRNTGELFF.

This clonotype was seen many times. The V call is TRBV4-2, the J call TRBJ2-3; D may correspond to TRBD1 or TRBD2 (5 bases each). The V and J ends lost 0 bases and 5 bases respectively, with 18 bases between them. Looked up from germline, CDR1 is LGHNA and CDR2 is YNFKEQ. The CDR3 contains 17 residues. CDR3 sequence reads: CASSQDQGEGRGDTQYF. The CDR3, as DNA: TGTGCCAGCAGCCAAGATCAGGGAGAGGGGCGTGGAGATACGCAGTATTTT.

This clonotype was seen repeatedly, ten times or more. The CDR3 sequence is CSVVAGGGETQYF. In DNA, the CDR3 is TGCAGCGTTGTAGCGGGAGGAGGTGAGACCCAGTACTTC. The rearrangement uses TRBV29-1 and TRBJ2-5; TRBD2 matches at 10 bases. CDR1 SQVTM and CDR2 ANQGSEA come from the germline V gene. The V gene end was trimmed by 4 bases and the J gene end by 5 bases; junction bases not matched to a gene: 4. The CDR3 totals 13 residues.

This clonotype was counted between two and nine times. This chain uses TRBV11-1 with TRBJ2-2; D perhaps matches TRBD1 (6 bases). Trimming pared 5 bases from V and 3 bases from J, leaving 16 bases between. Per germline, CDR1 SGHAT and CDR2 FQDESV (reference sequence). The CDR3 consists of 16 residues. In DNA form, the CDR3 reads TGTGCCAGCAGCGTAACCGGGACATCAGACACCGGGGAGCTGTTTTTT. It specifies CASSVTGTSDTGELFF.

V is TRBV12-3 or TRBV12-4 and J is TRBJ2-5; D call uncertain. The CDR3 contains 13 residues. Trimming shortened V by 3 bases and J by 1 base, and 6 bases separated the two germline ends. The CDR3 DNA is TGTGCCAGCAGTTTCACGGGCCAAGAGACCCAGTACTTC. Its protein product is CASSFTGQETQYF.

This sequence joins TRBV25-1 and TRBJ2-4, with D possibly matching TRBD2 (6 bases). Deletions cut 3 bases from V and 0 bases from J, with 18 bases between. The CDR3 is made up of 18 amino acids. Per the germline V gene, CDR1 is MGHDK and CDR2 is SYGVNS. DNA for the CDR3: TGTGCCAGCAGTGATTCTGGGGGTTGGGGACTAGCCAAAAACATTCAGTACTTC. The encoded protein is CASSDSGGWGLAKNIQYF.

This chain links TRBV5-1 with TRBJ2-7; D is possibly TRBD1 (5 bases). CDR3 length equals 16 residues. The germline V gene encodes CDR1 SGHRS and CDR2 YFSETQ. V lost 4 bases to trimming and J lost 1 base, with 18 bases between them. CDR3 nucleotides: TGCGCCAGCAGCCAATTCGTGCAGGGAATTTCCTACGAGCAGTACTTC. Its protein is CASSQFVQGISYEQYF. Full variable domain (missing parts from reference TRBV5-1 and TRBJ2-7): KAGVTQTPRYLIKTRGQQVTLSCSPISGHRSVSWYQQTPGQGLQFLFEYFSETQRNKGNFPGRFSGRQFSNSRSEMNVSTLELGDSALYLCASSQFVQGISYEQYFGPGTRLTVT.

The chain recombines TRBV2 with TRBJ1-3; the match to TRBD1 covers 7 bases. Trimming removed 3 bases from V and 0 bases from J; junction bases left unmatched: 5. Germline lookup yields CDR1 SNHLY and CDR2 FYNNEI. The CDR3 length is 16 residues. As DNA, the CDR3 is TGTGCCAGCAGTGAGGAGGGACAGTTCTCTGGAAACACCATATATTTT. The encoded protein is CASSEEGQFSGNTIYF.

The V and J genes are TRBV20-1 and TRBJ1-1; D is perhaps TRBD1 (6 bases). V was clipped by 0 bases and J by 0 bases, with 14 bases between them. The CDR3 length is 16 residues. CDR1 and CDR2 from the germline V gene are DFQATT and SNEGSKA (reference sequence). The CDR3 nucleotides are TGCAGTGCTAGAGACTACGGACAGCTCATGAACACTGAAGCTTTCTTT. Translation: CSARDYGQLMNTEAFF.

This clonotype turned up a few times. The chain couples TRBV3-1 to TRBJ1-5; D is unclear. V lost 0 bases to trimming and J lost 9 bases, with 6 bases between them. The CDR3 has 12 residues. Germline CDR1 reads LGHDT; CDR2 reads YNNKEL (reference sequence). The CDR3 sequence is CASSQEGGPQHF. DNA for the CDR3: TGTGCCAGCAGCCAAGAAGGAGGGCCCCAGCATTTT.

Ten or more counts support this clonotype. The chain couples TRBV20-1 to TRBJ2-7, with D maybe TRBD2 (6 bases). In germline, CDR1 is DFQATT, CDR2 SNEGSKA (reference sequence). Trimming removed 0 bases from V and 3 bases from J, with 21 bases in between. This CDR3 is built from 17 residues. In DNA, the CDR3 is TGCAGTGCTAGAGATCGGGGGACGAGGAATAGTCACTACGAGCAGTACTTC. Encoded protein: CSARDRGTRNSHYEQYF.

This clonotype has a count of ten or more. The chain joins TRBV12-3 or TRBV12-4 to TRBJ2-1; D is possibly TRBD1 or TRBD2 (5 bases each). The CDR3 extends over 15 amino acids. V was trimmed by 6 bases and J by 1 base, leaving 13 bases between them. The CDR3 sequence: CASSRRDPSYNEQFF. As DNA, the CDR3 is TGTGCCAGCAGCCGACGGGACCCTTCCTACAATGAGCAGTTCTTC.

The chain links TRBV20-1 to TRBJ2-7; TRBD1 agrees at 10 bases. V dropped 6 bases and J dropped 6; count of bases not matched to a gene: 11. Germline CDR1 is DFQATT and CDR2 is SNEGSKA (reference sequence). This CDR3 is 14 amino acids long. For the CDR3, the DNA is TGCAGTGCCTCTGGACAGGGGGTAATCGGCGAGCAGTACTTC. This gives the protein CSASGQGVIGEQYF.

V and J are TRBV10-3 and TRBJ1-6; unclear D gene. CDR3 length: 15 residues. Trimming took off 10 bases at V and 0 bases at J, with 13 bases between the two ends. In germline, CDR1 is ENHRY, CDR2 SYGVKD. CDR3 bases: TGTGCCAGCCGACGGGAGAGCTCCTATAATTCACCCCTCCACTTT. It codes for CASRRESSYNSPLHF.

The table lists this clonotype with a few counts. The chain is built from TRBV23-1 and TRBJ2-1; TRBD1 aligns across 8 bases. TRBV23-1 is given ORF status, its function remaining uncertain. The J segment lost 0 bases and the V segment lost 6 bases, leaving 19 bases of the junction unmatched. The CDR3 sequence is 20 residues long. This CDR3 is CASSHHTDRGPNLSYNEQFF. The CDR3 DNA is TGCGCCAGCAGCCACCACACCGACAGGGGTCCAAACCTCTCCTACAATGAGCAGTTCTTC.

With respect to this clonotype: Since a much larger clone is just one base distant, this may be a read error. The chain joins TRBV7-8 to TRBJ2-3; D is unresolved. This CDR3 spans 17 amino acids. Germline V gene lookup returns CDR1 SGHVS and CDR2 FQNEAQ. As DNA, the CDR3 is TGTGCCAACAGCTTAGTGGTGCCGGTTGCTAGCACAGATACGCAGTATTTT. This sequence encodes CANSLVVPVASTDTQYF.

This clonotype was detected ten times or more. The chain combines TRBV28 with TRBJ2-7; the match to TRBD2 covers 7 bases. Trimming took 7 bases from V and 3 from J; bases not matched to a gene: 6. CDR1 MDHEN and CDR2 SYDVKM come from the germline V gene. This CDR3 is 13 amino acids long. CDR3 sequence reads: CASTRGGSYEQYF. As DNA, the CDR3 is TGTGCCAGCACCCGGGGCGGGAGCTACGAGCAGTACTTC.